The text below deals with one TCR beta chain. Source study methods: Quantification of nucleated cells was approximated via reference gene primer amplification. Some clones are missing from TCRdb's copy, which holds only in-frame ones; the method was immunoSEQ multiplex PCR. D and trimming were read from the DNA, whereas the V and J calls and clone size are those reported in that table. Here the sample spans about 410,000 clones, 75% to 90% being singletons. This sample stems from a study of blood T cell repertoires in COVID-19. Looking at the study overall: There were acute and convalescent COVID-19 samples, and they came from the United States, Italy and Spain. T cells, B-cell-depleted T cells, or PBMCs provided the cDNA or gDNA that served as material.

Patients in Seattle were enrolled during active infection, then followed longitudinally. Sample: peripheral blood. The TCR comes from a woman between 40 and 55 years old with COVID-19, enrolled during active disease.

For the CDR3, the DNA is TGTGCCAGCAGCCAAAGTTTGGGGAGTGCTTTCTTT. Its translation: CASSQSLGSAFF. The V call is TRBV3-1 (or the pseudogene TRBV3-2), the J call TRBJ1-1, with D hard to call. This CDR3 region has 12 residues. Germline V gene sequence: CDR1 LGHDT, CDR2 YNNKEL (reference sequence). The V end lost 2 bases, the J end lost 11 bases, and 12 bases lay between the germline ends.